The rows below give T cell receptor beta chains drawn from one sample of a study of T-cell reconstitution after alpha-beta-depleted transplantation in children. A single record per CDR3 protein comes from TCRdb applying MiXCR to the PCR reads. Of some 110,000 distinct CDR3 sequences listed, 10% to 13% are singletons. The source material was PBMCs, sampled before TCRalphabeta/CD19-depleted stem cell transplant. The receptors here all came from a boy under 10 years old with acute lymphoblastic leukemia, due to receive a stem cell transplant. Each CDR3 is given with its conserved first and last residue.

J: TRBJ1-4; V: TRBV12-5; CDR3: CASRGGEGFLEKLFF
J: TRBJ2-7; V: TRBV11-2; CDR3: CASSLEGSGTSGGYEQYF
J: TRBJ2-6; V: TRBV5-5; CDR3: CASSWLPGGSGANVLTF
J: TRBJ2-1; V: TRBV11-2; CDR3: CASSLVFGTGASYNEQFF
J: TRBJ2-1; V: TRBV2; CDR3: CASRDTITSYNEQFF
J: TRBJ1-3; V: TRBV5-1; CDR3: CASSLRTGTGSGNTIYF
J: TRBJ2-7; V: TRBV6-1; CDR3: CASSPHIAKYEQYF
J: TRBJ2-7; V: TRBV29-1; CDR3: CSVLQGVGEQYF
J: TRBJ2-1; V: TRBV7-8; CDR3: CASSLDGRPPTYNEQFF
J: TRBJ2-7; V: TRBV7-9; CDR3: CASSDRTGDRPYEQYF
J: TRBJ2-3; V: TRBV6-1; CDR3: CASSGLAGPTQYF
J: TRBJ2-3; V: TRBV29-1; CDR3: CSVEGRRGGTDTQYF
J: TRBJ2-2; V: TRBV5-6; CDR3: CARSPGLGSGELFF
J: TRBJ2-1; V: TRBV20-1; CDR3: CSARSSGSNIDEQFF
J: TRBJ2-7; V: TRBV12-3/TRBV12-4; CDR3: CASSSRGPISYFYEQYF
J: TRBJ2-7; V: TRBV12-3/TRBV12-4; CDR3: CASSSEIGSEQYF
J: TRBJ2-6; V: TRBV20-1; CDR3: CSAPDRRSANVLTF
J: TRBJ2-5; V: TRBV29-1; CDR3: CSGGTGGTQYF
J: TRBJ2-2; V: TRBV28; CDR3: CASSFRTGGTGELFF
J: TRBJ2-6; V: TRBV7-3; CDR3: CASSLTGVRAGANVLTF
J: TRBJ2-3; V: TRBV7-9; CDR3: CASSLNSGMTDTQYF
J: TRBJ2-1; V: TRBV11-1; CDR3: CASSSLAGEQVGFFNEQFF
J: TRBJ2-2; V: TRBV5-1; CDR3: CASSPGLAGSDSGTGELFF
J: TRBJ1-3; V: TRBV7-8; CDR3: CASSIQGATGNTIYF
J: TRBJ2-1; V: TRBV20-1; CDR3: CSASLGTLYNEQFF
J: TRBJ2-1; V: TRBV24-1; CDR3: CATSDPHRGYYNEQFF
J: TRBJ1-1; V: TRBV20-1; CDR3: CSARDAWTGGYGAFF
J: TRBJ2-7; V: TRBV7-2; CDR3: CASSSRDRVAYEQYF
J: TRBJ1-1; V: TRBV27; CDR3: CASRLAGRMNTEAFF
J: TRBJ2-1; V: TRBV18; CDR3: CASSLQTSGTAFNEQFF
J: TRBJ2-1; V: TRBV11-2; CDR3: CASSSATDNNEQFF